Listed here are 2 T cell receptor beta chains from one sample, sequenced in a study of blood T cell repertoires in COVID-19. Here immunoSEQ multiplex PCR was the method, and the copy in TCRdb shows in-frame clones only, minus some. The repertoire has 120,000 to 150,000 clones, under 80% of them found once; the top ten carry about 3.9%. The source material was peripheral blood. The receptors here all came from a man between 60 and 75 years old with acute or convalescent COVID-19.

This rearrangement joins TRBV6-5 to TRBJ1-1, with 8 bases matching TRBD1. The ends lost 4 bases at V and 5 bases at J; junction bases unmatched: 9. Looked up from germline, CDR1 is MNHEY and CDR2 is SVGAGI. The CDR3 contains 15 residues. For the CDR3, the DNA is TGTGCCAGCAGTTCAGGGGGCGCGGGGGCTACTGAAGCTTTCTTT. This encodes CASSSGGAGATEAFF.

In nucleotides, the CDR3 is TGTGCCAGCAGTTTTGGGACAGCCCTCAATCAGCCCCAGCATTTT. Protein sequence: CASSFGTALNQPQHF. This chain uses TRBV27 with TRBJ1-5, with TRBD1 matching 7 bases. Trimming took 3 bases from V and 3 from J; bases not matched to a gene: 5. Germline loops: CDR1 MNHEY, CDR2 SMNVEV (reference sequence). CDR3 length: 15 residues.